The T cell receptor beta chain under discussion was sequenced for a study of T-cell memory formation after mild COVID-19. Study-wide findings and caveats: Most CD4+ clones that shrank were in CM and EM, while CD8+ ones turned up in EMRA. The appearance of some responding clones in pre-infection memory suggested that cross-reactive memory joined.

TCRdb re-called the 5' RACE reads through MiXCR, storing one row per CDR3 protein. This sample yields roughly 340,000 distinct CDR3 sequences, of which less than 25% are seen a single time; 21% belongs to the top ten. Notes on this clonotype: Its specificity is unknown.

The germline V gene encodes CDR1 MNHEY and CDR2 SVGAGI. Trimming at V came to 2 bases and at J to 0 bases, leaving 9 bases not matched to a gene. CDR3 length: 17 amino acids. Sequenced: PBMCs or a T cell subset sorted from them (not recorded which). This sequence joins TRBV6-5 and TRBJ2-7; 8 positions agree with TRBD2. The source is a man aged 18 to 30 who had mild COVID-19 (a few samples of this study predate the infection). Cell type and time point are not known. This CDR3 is CASSYGRGVPSSYEQYF. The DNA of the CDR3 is TGTGCCAGCAGTTACGGGCGGGGGGTCCCCAGCTCCTACGAGCAGTACTTC.